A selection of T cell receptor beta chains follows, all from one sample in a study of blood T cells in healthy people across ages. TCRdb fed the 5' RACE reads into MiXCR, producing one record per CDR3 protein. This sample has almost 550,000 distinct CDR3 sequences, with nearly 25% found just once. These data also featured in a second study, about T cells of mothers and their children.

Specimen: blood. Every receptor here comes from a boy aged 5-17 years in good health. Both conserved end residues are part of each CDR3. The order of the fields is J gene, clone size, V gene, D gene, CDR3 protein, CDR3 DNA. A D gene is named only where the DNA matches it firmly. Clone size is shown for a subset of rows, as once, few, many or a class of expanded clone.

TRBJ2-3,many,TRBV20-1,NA,CSAPSAPSLVEYF,TGCAGTGCTCCCTCGGCCCCCTCCTTGGTGGAGTATTTT
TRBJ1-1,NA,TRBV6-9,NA,CASRDQGTEAFF,TGTGCCAGCAGAGATCAGGGCACTGAAGCTTTCTTT
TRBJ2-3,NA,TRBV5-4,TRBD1,CASSATTGGELYF,TGTGCCAGCAGCGCCACTACAGGGGGAGAGCTGTATTTT
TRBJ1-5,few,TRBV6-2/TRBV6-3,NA,CASGFGRGSYSNQPQHF,TGTGCCAGCGGATTCGGCAGAGGAAGTTATAGCAATCAGCCCCAGCATTTT
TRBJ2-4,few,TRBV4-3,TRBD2,CASSLLGRGEKYF,TGCGCCAGCAGCCTCCTCGGGCGGGGGGAGAAGTACTTC
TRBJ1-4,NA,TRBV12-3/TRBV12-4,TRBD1,CASGQAREKLFF,TGTGCCAGCGGACAGGCGCGTGAAAAACTATTTTTT
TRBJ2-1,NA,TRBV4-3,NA,CASSQDWRGGVHEQFF,TGCGCCAGCAGCCAAGATTGGAGGGGGGGAGTCCATGAGCAGTTCTTC
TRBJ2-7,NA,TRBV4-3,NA,CASSQDGGSSYEQYF,TGCGCCAGCAGCCAAGACGGGGGAAGCTCCTACGAGCAGTACTTC
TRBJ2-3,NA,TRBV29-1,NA,CSVGLYTDTQYF,TGCAGCGTGGGACTTTACACAGATACGCAGTATTTT
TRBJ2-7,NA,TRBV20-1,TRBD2,CSARDPRTSGVYEQYF,TGCAGTGCTAGAGATCCGCGAACTAGCGGCGTATACGAGCAGTACTTC
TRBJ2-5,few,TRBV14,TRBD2,CASSHSSGTSVQTQYF,TGTGCCAGCAGCCACTCTTCCGGGACTAGCGTCCAGACCCAGTACTTC
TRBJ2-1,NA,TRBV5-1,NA,CASSLAVEHNEQFF,TGCGCCAGCAGCTTGGCCGTGGAACACAATGAGCAGTTCTTC
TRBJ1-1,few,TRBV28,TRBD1,CASSLTTGEGTEAFF,TGTGCCAGCAGTCTAACGACAGGGGAGGGCACTGAAGCTTTCTTT
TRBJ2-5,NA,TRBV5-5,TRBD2,CASSLVLAGVQETQYF,TGTGCCAGCAGCTTGGTACTAGCGGGGGTCCAAGAGACCCAGTACTTC
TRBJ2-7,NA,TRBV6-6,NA,CATIPEAGGNYEQYF,TGTGCCACCATCCCCGAGGCGGGCGGGAACTACGAGCAGTACTTC
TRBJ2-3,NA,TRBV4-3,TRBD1,CASSQEDRGTDTQYF,TGCGCCAGCAGCCAAGAGGACAGGGGCACAGATACGCAGTATTTT
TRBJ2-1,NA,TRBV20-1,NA,CSASGGPRTPIYNEQFF,TGCAGTGCTAGCGGAGGGCCAAGAACCCCTATCTACAATGAGCAGTTCTTC
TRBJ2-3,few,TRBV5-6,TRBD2,CASSQLSGIITDTQYF,TGTGCCAGCAGCCAACTGAGCGGGATTATAACAGATACGCAGTATTTT
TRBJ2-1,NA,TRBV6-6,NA,CASSYGVTGSYNEQFF,TGTGCCAGCAGTTACGGGGTCACAGGGTCCTACAATGAGCAGTTCTTC
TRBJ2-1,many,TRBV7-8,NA,CASSRTDSYNEQFF,TGTGCCAGCAGCCGGACGGACTCCTACAATGAGCAGTTCTTC
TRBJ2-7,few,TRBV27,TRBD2,CASSFTSGGPYEQYF,TGTGCCAGCAGTTTCACTAGCGGGGGCCCATACGAGCAGTACTTC
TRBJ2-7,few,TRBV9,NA,CASSVGDTSRDEQYF,TGTGCCAGCAGCGTAGGTGACACGTCAAGGGACGAGCAGTACTTC